The present entry profiles one T cell receptor (beta chain) with its context. This entry comes from a study of cytomegalovirus exposure and HLA in healthy donors. PCR involved 60 Vbeta and 13 Jbeta primers. Some clones are missing from TCRdb's copy, which holds only in-frame ones; the method was immunoSEQ multiplex PCR. This table holds roughly 140,000 clones, just over 70% found once. This receptor was obtained from a woman aged 25-40 years in good health and CMV-seronegative. Material for sequencing was PBMCs.

CDR3 residues: CSVEVQGSNQPQHF. CDR3 coding DNA: TGCAGCGTTGAGGTCCAGGGTAGCAATCAGCCCCAGCATTTT. V usage is TRBV29-1 and J usage is TRBJ1-5; D is possibly TRBD1 (5 bases). Looked up from germline, CDR1 is SQVTM and CDR2 is ANQGSEA. V dropped 3 bases and J dropped 0 bases, with 9 bases sitting between them. The CDR3 length is 14 residues.